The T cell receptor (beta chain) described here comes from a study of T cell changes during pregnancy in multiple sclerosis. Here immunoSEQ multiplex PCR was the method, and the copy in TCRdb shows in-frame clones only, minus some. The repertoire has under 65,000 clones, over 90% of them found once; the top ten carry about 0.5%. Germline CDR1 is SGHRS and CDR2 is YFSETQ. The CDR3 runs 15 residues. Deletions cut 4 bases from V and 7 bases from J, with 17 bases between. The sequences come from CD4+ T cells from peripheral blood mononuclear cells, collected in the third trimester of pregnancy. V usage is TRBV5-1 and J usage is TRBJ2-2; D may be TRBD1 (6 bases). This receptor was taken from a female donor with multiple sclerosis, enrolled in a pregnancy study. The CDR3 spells CASSAQGEGSGELFF. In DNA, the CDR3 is TGCGCCAGCAGCGCACAGGGAGAGGGCAGCGGGGAGCTGTTTTTT. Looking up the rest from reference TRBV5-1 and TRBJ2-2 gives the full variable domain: KAGVTQTPRYLIKTRGQQVTLSCSPISGHRSVSWYQQTPGQGLQFLFEYFSETQRNKGNFPGRFSGRQFSNSRSEMNVSTLELGDSALYLCASSAQGEGSGELFFGEGSRLTVL.